This TCR beta chain was identified in a study of T cells of healthy individuals (dated by TCRdb to the late 2010s). For this clonotype: Its antigen is not yet known. No base qualities exist here, and no much larger clone lies one base off it.

Reading the germline V gene gives CDR1 ENHRY and CDR2 SYGVKD. From the cysteine through the phenylalanine, the CDR3 covers 17 amino acids. Kept here is only the CDR3 DNA, which spans 51 bases and is read in frame from base 1. The junction shows trimming of 3 bases on V and 5 bases on J, plus 20 bases between the germline ends. To prepare the library, 5' RACE was applied. The sample was run on an Illumina MiSeq. TCRdb handled the public reads itself, with Q25 trimming in fastp and clone calling in MiXCR, and kept productive beta chains. Under each unique CDR3 protein, matching rows form one entry showing the most common genes and DNA. This sample lists 40,000 to 60,000 distinct CDR3 sequences; about 14% were detected once. Clones ranked in the top ten supply more than 15% of the sample.

Rearrangement joined TRBV10-3 to TRBJ2-1; the D region is possibly TRBD1 or TRBD2, each matching across 5 bases. The sequence was obtained from a human donor in good health. The CDR3 has the sequence CAISDLGPEGLNNEQFF. The bases are TGTGCCATCAGTGATTTAGGGCCCGAGGGGTTAAACAATGAGCAGTTCTTC.